The subject of this entry is one T cell receptor beta chain. Its cognate antigen has yet to be identified. Base qualities are not at hand, and no much larger clone is one base apart. The immunoSEQ Assay, a bias-controlled multiplex PCR, was used to amplify TCRbeta CDR3 regions from genomic DNA. In the source study's methods: The number of nucleated cells in each sample was estimated from the amplification of reference gene primers within the assay. To quantify the absolute abundance of each unique TCRbeta CDR3 rearrangement, sequence reads were collapsed and filtered. For each sample, productive Simpson clonality was calculated as the square root of Simpson's diversity index over productive rearrangements. Drawn from immuneACCESS, this table holds only the in-frame rearrangements with V and J called that TCRdb kept. Clones are partly lost; checked studies trace under half to an unresolved V gene and leave the rest unexplained. The DNA gave D and trimming, while V, J and clone size come from that table. The sample records 250,000 to 350,000 clones, around 85% of which are singletons. Jointly, the top ten make up under 7% of the sample.

This sample was included in a study of blood T cell repertoires in COVID-19 (dated by TCRdb to about 2020). Background for the entire study: Samples from collaborators originated in the United States, Italy and Spain and spanned both the acute and convalescent phases of COVID-19. Subjects who had been exposed to COVID-19, were actively infected with it, or had recovered from it provided the deeply sampled blood TCRbeta repertoires that made up the dataset. Where available, HLA class I and class II types were taken from metadata supplied by the sample provider and were not determined by assay-based typing. The repertoires were released in a freely available public database intended as a resource for research on the immune response to SARS-CoV-2. Samples were obtained from the ongoing ImmuneRACE study (first 160 participants) and from 1,000 to 1,500 subjects provided by 6 global collaborators. Sample metadata almost always included a de-identified subject ID, COVID-19 status, age in years and sex. The prospective study material was composed of cDNA or gDNA derived from T cells, B-cell-depleted T cells, or PBMCs.

CDR1 MNHEY and CDR2 SVGAGI were looked up in the germline V gene. Trimming removed 0 bases from V and 8 bases from J; the gene matches leave 6 bases unexplained. The CDR3, cysteine through phenylalanine, is 15 amino acids long. Only CDR3 DNA remains: 45 bases, in frame from the first base. Participants in the prospective study were aged about 18 to 95 years, lived in approximately 26 United States geographic areas, and enrolled through a virtual design. Cohort assignment in the prospective study relied on participant-reported clinical history from a screening survey and a study questionnaire. Recovered participants in ImmuneRACE Cohort 3 were defined by two consecutive negative NP/OP PCR tests, clearance by a healthcare professional, or resolution of symptoms. Mobile phlebotomists in the prospective study collected whole blood, serum and a nasopharyngeal or oropharyngeal swab from every participant. Additional blood draws and questionnaires over an approximately two-month period could optionally be provided by prospective study participants. Blood samples from the prospective study were shipped frozen or at room temperature prior to DNA extraction.

Overall study outcomes, separate from this receptor: The amount of clinical and demographic metadata varied by source and participant and was provided uncurated.

The receptor chain draws on TRBV6-5 and TRBJ1-4; 7 junctional bases match TRBD1. The source material was PBMCs or T cells enriched from blood (not recorded which). This sequence originates from a woman in her thirties or forties who had recovered from COVID-19. The nucleotides read TGTGCCAGCAGTTACTCGAGACAGGGATGGGAAAAACTGTTTTTT. It specifies CASSYSRQGWEKLFF.